The entry below describes one TCR beta chain. Libraries were prepared by immunoSEQ multiplex PCR; TCRdb keeps only in-frame clonotypes and omits some of them. The data hold 120,000 to 150,000 clones, with 75% to 95% observed a single time. The sample belongs to a study of T cell responses to AZD1222 COVID-19 vaccine. This CDR3 is built from 13 residues. V shed 2 bases and J shed 4 bases, with 5 bases lying between them. Germline CDR1 is SGHTA and CDR2 is FQGTGA. This TCR derives from an adult in good health. The chain carries TRBV7-3 and TRBJ2-2, with D perhaps matching TRBD1 or TRBD2 (5 bases each). The specimen was peripheral blood, collected on day 0 of MenACWY control vaccination. The CDR3: CASSLGGTGELFF. For the CDR3, the DNA is TGTGCCAGCAGCTTAGGGGGCACCGGGGAGCTGTTTTTT.